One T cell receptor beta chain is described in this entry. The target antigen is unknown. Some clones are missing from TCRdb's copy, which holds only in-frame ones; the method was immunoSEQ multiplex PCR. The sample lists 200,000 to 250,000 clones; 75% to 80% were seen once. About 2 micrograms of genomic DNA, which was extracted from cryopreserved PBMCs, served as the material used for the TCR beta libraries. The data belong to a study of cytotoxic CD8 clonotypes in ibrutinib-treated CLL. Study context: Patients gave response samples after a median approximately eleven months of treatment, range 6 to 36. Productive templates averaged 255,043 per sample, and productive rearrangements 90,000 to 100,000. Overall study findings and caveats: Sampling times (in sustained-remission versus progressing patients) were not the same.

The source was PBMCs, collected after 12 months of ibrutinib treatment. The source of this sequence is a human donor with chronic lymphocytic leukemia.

The CDR3 loop reads CASSEALENYEQYF. In DNA form, the CDR3 reads TGTGCCAGCAGTGAAGCGTTGGAAAACTACGAGCAGTACTTC. J is TRBJ2-7 and V is TRBV6-1; no definite D call. Germline V gives CDR1 MNHNS, CDR2 SASEGT. V was clipped by 0 bases and J by 3 bases, with 9 bases between them. This CDR3 has 14 amino acids.